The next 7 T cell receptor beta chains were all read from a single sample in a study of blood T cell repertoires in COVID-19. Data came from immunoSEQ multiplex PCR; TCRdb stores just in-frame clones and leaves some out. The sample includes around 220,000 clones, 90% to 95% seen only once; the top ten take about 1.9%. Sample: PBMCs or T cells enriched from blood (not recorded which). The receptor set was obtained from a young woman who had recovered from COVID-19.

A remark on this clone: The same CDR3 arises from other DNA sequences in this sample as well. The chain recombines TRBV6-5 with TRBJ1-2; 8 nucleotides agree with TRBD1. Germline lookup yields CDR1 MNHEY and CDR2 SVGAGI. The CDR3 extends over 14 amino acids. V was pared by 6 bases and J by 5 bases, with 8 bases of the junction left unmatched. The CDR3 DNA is TGTGCCAGCAGCAGAGGGACAGGAGGTTATGGCTACACCTTC. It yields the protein CASSRGTGGYGYTF.

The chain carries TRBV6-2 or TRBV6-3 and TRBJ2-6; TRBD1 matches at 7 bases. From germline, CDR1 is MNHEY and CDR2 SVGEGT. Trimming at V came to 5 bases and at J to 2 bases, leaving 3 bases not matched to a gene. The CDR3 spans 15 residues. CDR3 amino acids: CASSQTGAGANVLTF. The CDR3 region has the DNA TGTGCCAGCAGTCAAACAGGGGCTGGGGCCAACGTCCTGACTTTC.

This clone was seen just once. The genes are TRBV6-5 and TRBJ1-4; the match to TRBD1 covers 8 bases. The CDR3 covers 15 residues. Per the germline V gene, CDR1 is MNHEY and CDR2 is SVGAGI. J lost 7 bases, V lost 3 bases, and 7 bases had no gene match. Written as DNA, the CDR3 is TGTGCCAGCAGTTATGGACAGGGAATGAGTGAAAAACTGTTTTTT. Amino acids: CASSYGQGMSEKLFF.

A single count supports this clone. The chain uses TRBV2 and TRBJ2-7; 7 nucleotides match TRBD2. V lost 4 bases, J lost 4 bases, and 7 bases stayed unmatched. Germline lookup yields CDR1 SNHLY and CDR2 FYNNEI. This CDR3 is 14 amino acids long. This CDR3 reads CASSGASGTYEQYF. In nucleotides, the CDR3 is TGTGCCAGCAGTGGCGCTAGCGGCACTTACGAGCAGTACTTC.

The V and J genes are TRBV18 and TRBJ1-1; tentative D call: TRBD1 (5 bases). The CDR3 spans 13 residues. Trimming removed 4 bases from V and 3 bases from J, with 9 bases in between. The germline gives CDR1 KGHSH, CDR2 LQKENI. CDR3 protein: CASSRTGYTEAFF. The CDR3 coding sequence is TGTGCCAGCTCACGAACAGGATACACTGAAGCTTTCTTT.

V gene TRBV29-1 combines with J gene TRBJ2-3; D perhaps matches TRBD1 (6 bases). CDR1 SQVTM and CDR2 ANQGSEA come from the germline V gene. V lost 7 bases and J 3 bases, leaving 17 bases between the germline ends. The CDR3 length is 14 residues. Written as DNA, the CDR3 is TGCAGCGGGGGAACCCCAGGGGTAACAGATACGCAGTATTTT. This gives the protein CSGGTPGVTDTQYF.

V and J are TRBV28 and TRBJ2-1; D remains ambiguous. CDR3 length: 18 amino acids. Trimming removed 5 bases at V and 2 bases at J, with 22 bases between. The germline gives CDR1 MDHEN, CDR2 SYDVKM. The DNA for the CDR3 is TGTGCCAGCAGTCCTTACGCGTCGAGCGCGAGACCCTACAATGAGCAGTTCTTC. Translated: CASSPYASSARPYNEQFF.